This T cell receptor (beta chain) was captured by sequencing in a study of cytomegalovirus exposure and HLA in healthy donors. Whole-study findings and limits: A prior analysis recorded that most TCR beta V segments were productive about 90% or about 30% of the time. Later work found most CMV-associated TCR beta chains apparently HLA-restricted. Because they were indistinguishable, some V segments, including TRBV6-2 and TRBV6-3, were excluded. Trimming of TCR beta V- and J-genes showed a link, identified in a later analysis, to a missense DCLRE1C variant.

CDR1 SGHNT and CDR2 YYREEE come from the germline V gene (reference sequence). Trimming removed 3 bases at V and 1 base at J, with 13 bases between. The CDR3 length is 15 residues. With regard to this clone: Antigen unknown.

PCR was performed using 60 Vbeta and 13 Jbeta primers. Only in-frame clones appear in the TCRdb table, and some are missing; sequencing was by immunoSEQ multiplex PCR. The sample includes 150,000 to 180,000 clones, 80% of them seen just once. Source material: PBMCs. The rearrangement uses TRBV5-4 and TRBJ2-5; TRBD2 is a possible D gene (6 bases). The receptor was derived from a young man in good health and CMV-seropositive. CDR3 protein: CASSSDYSLQETQYF. CDR3 bases: TGTGCCAGCAGCTCGGACTATTCCCTCCAAGAGACCCAGTACTTC.